This TCR beta chain was captured in a study of Ad26.COV2.S vaccination and SARS-CoV-2 variants. Background on the study: Once, or twice with 56 days between doses, Ad26.COV2.S was given intramuscularly.

Germline CDR1 LNHDA, CDR2 SQIVND (reference sequence). The V gene lost 4 bases and the J gene lost 9 bases, with 16 bases spanning the gap. The CDR3 spans 15 residues. This clone has at least ten counts. Its antigen is as yet unknown. Measured with immunoSEQ multiplex PCR; TCRdb has only the in-frame clones, and not every one. The sample has around 400,000 clones, 89% seen once. General study findings and limits: Total T cell responses, in the TCR breadth and depth analyses, may have been underestimated.

The treatment here: some 20 received Ad26.COV2.S at low or high dose, single or two shots; about 5 received placebo; per-sample allocation not given. On day 63 after the first injection, vaccine and placebo recipients gave samples. The input for sequencing was peripheral blood, taken in a trial of Ad26.COV2.S vaccine versus placebo. The TCR sequence derives from a person between 18 and 59 years old who received the Ad26.COV2.S COVID-19 vaccine or a placebo. The rearrangement joins TRBV19 to TRBJ1-6; D gene uncertain. As DNA, the CDR3 is TGTGCCAGTAGTAATTACGACGGCGGTCGTTCACCCCTCCACTTT. This codes for CASSNYDGGRSPLHF. The complete variable domain, with remaining parts taken from reference TRBV19 and TRBJ1-6, reads DGGITQSPKYLFRKEGQNVTLSCEQNLNHDAMYWYRQDPGQGLRLIYYSQIVNDFQKGDIAEGYSVSREKKESFPLTVTSAQKNPTAFYLCASSNYDGGRSPLHFGNGTRLTVT.